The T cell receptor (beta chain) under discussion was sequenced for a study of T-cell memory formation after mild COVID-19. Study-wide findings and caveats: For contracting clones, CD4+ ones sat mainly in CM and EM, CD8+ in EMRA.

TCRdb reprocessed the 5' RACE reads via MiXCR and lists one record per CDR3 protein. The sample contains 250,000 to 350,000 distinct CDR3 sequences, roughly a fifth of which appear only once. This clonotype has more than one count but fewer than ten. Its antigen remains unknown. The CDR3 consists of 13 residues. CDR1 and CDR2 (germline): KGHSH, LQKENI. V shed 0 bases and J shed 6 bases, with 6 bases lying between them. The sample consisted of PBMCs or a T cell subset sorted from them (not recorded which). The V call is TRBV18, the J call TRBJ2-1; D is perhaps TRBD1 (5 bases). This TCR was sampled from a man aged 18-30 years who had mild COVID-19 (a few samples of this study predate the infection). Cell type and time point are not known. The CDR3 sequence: CASSPPDINEQFF. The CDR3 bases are TGTGCCAGCTCACCACCGGACATCAATGAGCAGTTCTTC.